The 10 T cell receptor beta chains presented below share a single source sample, sequenced in a study of identical twins. TCRdb passed the 5' RACE reads through MiXCR, listing each CDR3 protein once. The profile shows about 390,000 distinct CDR3 sequences, about 9% of them singletons. The sample comprised naive T cells sorted from blood. The receptors come from a woman aged 45-59 years in good health.

In this sample, this clonotype turned up a few times. This chain uses TRBV7-9 with TRBJ2-1; 10 nucleotides match TRBD1. V lost 5 bases to trimming and J lost 9 bases; unmatched junction nucleotides: 16. CDR3 length equals 17 residues. The germline V gene encodes CDR1 SEHNR and CDR2 FQNEAQ (reference sequence). The CDR3 spells CASSSYPGTGAAFEQFF. DNA for the CDR3: TGTGCCAGCAGCAGCTATCCCGGGACAGGGGCCGCATTTGAGCAGTTCTTC.

This clonotype occurred a few times. CDR3 coding DNA: TGCGCCAGCAGCCAAGAGAGGCTGACCCACCTTAGCAATCAGCCCCAGCATTTT. Residues: CASSQERLTHLSNQPQHF. The chain combines TRBV4-1 with TRBJ1-5; D is uncertain. The germline V gene encodes CDR1 MGHRA and CDR2 YSYEKL. The CDR3 runs 18 residues. V was trimmed by 0 bases and J by 0 bases, leaving 15 bases between them.

The table lists this clonotype with a few counts. V is TRBV12-3 or TRBV12-4 and J is TRBJ1-5; D possibly corresponds to TRBD1 (5 bases). V dropped 2 bases and J dropped 4 bases, with 15 bases sitting between them. The CDR3 spans 16 residues. CDR3 residues: CASSLWGGIANQPQHF. CDR3 nucleotide sequence: TGTGCCAGCAGTTTATGGGGGGGGATAGCAAATCAGCCCCAGCATTTT.

CDR3 coding DNA: TGTGCCAGCAGCGCCATAGCGGGAGGGCCCTACGAGCAGTACGTC. Translation: CASSAIAGGPYEQYV. The chain combines TRBV7-6 with TRBJ2-7, with 11 positions matching TRBD2. The germline V gene encodes CDR1 SGHVS and CDR2 FNYEAQ. Unmatched junction bases numbered 5, after V lost 5 bases and J lost 2 bases. The CDR3 sequence is 15 residues long.

This clonotype was detected many times. This chain joins TRBV29-1 and TRBJ2-2; TRBD1 or TRBD2 may be the D gene (5 bases each). V was trimmed by 7 bases and J by 4 bases, leaving 10 bases between them. From germline, CDR1 is SQVTM and CDR2 ANQGSEA. The CDR3 consists of 12 residues. CDR3 sequence (DNA): TGCAGCGGGGGGAGCAGCACCGGGGAGCTGTTTTTT. The encoded protein is CSGGSSTGELFF.

The V call is TRBV6-2 or TRBV6-3, the J call TRBJ2-3; tentative D call: TRBD2 (6 bases). The CDR3 consists of 15 residues. Germline CDR1 is MNHEY and CDR2 is SVGEGT. V lost 2 bases and J lost 2, with 11 bases in between. The chain's CDR3 is CASSYLTGATDTQYF. CDR3 bases: TGTGCCAGCAGTTACCTCACGGGAGCCACAGATACGCAGTATTTT.

The rearrangement joins TRBV5-1 to TRBJ2-2; D call uncertain. CDR1 SGHRS and CDR2 YFSETQ come from the germline V gene. Trimming removed 5 bases at V and 3 bases at J, with 8 bases between. The CDR3 has 13 residues. CDR3 nucleotides: TGCGCCAGCAGTATCGATGACACCGGGGAGCTGTTTTTT. Its translation: CASSIDDTGELFF.

This clonotype was counted many times. The chain has TRBV6-6 and TRBJ1-1; D possibly corresponds to TRBD1 (5 bases). With 1 base removed from V and 1 base from J, the gap between germline ends came to 7 bases. Germline CDR1 reads MNHNY; CDR2 reads SVGAGI (reference sequence). This CDR3 is built from 14 residues. This CDR3 reads CASSYLGGNTEAFF. The CDR3 nucleotides are TGTGCCAGCAGTTACTTGGGGGGGAACACTGAAGCTTTCTTT.

This clonotype was observed a handful of times. The gene calls are TRBV7-2 and TRBJ2-2, with a weak D call TRBD2 (6 bases). V gave up 3 bases and J gave up 4 bases, with 12 bases separating them. Germline V gene data show CDR1 as SGHTA and CDR2 as FQGNSA. This CDR3 is built from 15 residues. The CDR3 loop is CASSLEGAGTGELFF. CDR3 coding DNA: TGTGCCAGCAGCTTGGAGGGAGCCGGCACCGGGGAGCTGTTTTTT.

This clonotype was recorded at least ten times. The V and J genes are TRBV20-1 and TRBJ2-3, with D perhaps given as TRBD1 or TRBD2 (5 bases each). This CDR3 has 14 residues. The V end was cut by 3 bases, the J end by 6 bases, with 16 bases between. Per the germline V gene, CDR1 is DFQATT and CDR2 is SNEGSKA (reference sequence). The CDR3 DNA follows: TGCAGTGCTAGGGGACCATCAGAGGGGGATACGCAGTATTTT. It codes for CSARGPSEGDTQYF.